This TCR beta chain was profiled in a study of shared clonotypes between healthy human individuals. Study-wide findings and caveats: Shared clonotypes: roughly 4.7% naive CD4, around 3.5% naive CD8, about 2.5% memory CD4, 0.35% to 0.5% memory CD8.

CDR3 length: 16 amino acids. The V gene lost 0 bases and the J gene lost 7 bases, with 15 bases spanning the gap. From germline, CDR1 is MGHRA and CDR2 YSYEKL. Deep-level assay runs were performed. Assay used: immunoSEQ multiplex PCR; TCRdb lists only in-frame clones, some missing. This sample has nearly 750,000 clones, with roughly 72% found just once. The investigators split CD4+ cells into a CD45RA+ naive subset and a CD45RA-negative memory subset. Note on this clone: The antigen remains unidentified.

The clonotype originates from a woman in her thirties in good health. The rearrangement joins TRBV4-1 to TRBJ1-4, with D possibly being TRBD1 (5 bases). Material: memory CD4+ T cells sorted from blood. Subset described: CD45RA-negative fraction. As DNA, the CDR3 is TGCGCCAGCAGCCAAGATCGGGGGTTATCGGGTGAAAAACTGTTTTTT. The encoded protein is CASSQDRGLSGEKLFF.